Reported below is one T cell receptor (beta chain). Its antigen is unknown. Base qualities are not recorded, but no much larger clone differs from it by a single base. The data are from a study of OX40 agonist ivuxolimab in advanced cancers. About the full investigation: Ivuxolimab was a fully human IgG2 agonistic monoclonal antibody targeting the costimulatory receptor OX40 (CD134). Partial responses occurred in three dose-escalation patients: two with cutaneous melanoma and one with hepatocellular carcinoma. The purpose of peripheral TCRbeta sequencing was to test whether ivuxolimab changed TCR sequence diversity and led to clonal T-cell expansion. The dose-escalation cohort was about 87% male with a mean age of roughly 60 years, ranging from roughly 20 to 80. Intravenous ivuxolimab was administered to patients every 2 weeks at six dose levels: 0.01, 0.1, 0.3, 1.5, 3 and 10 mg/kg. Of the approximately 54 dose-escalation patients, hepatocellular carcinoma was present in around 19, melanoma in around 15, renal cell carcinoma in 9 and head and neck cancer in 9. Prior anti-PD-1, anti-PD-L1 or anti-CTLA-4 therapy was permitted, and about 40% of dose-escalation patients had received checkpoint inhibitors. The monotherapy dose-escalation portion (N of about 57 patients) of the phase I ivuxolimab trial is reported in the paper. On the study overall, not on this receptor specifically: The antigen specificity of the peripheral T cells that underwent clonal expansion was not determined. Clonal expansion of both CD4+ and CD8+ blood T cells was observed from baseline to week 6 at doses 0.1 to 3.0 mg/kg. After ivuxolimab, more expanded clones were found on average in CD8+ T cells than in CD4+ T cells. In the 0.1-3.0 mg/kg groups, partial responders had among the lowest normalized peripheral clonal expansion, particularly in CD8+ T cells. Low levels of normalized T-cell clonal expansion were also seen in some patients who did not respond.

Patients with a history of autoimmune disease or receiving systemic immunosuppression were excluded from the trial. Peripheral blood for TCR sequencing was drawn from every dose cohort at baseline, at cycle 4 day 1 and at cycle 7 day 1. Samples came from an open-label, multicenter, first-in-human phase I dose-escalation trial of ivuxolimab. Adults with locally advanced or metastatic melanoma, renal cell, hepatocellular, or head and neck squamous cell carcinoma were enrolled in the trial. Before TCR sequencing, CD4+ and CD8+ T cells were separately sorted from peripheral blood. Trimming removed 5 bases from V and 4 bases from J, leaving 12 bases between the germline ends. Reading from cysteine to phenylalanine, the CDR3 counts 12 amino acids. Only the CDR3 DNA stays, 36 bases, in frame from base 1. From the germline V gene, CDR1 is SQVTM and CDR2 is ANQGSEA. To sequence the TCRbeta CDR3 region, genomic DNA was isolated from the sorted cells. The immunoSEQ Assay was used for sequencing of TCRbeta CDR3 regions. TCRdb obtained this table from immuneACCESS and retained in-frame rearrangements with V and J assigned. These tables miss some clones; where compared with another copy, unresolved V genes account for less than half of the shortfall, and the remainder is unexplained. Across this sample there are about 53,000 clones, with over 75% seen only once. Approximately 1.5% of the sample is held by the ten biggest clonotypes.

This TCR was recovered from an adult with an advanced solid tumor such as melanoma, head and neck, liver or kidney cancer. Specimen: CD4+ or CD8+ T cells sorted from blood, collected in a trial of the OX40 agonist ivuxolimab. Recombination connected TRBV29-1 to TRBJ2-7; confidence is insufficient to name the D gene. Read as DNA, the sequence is TGCAGCGTTCAATTTGGGGTGTACGAGCAGTACTTC. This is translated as CSVQFGVYEQYF.